The present T cell receptor beta chain was sequenced within a study of blood T cells in healthy people across ages. A second PCR of about 6 to 12 cycles used a sample-barcoded 5' primer and a J-beta primer mix. Every individual sample yielded 3 million or more paired-end reads (each containing CDR3). TCRdb passed the 5' RACE reads through MiXCR, listing each CDR3 protein once. The repertoire consists of under 850,000 distinct CDR3 sequences, with under 40% occurring once and the leading ten covering 13%. The sample holds a few counts of this clonotype. Sequencing was carried out using blood. This TCR was sampled from a man in his late teens or twenties in good health.

CDR3: CASSPGTGGWKDTEAFF. The CDR3 DNA reads TGTGCCAGCAGCCCCGGGACAGGGGGCTGGAAGGACACTGAAGCTTTCTTT. The chain carries TRBV7-2 and TRBJ1-1; 12 nucleotides line up with TRBD1. Germline V gene data show CDR1 as SGHTA and CDR2 as FQGNSA. This CDR3 is built from 17 residues. V lost 5 bases to trimming and J lost 3 bases; unmatched junction nucleotides: 10.